The present T cell receptor beta chain was sequenced within a study of blood T cells in healthy people across ages. Study results and limitations: A greater number of naive CD4+ cells and higher diversity distinguished long-lived donors from aged donors. Possibly confounding the expanded clonotype changes was the fact that donor CMV status was unknown.

Through a sample-barcoded 5' primer and a J-beta primer mix, a second PCR was run for roughly 7 to 12 cycles. A single record per CDR3 protein comes from TCRdb applying MiXCR to the 5' RACE reads. This table has about a million distinct CDR3 sequences, approximately 49% appearing once. V lost 3 bases and J lost 7, with 13 bases in between. The germline V gene encodes CDR1 SGHRS and CDR2 YFSETQ. The CDR3 is 14 residues long. As for this clonotype: Its antigen remains unknown.

Drawing of peripheral blood yielded roughly 9.3 milliliters from each donor. The amount of total RNA extracted per sample was at least 5.5 micrograms. The sequencing input was blood. The receptor was derived from a man aged 25 to 40 in good health. The chain joins TRBV5-1 to TRBJ1-4; possibly TRBD1 for D (5 bases). The DNA for the CDR3 is TGCGCCAGCAGCTGGGGACCGACGGGTGAAAAACTGTTTTTT. As protein: CASSWGPTGEKLFF.